The clone carrying this TCR beta chain has more than one count but fewer than ten. Its specificity is unknown. The entirety of the isolated RNA underwent reverse transcription, so expressed TCRB transcripts were sequenced. Clones were sequenced by immunoSEQ multiplex PCR, and TCRdb holds only the in-frame ones, with some missing. Of around 140,000 clones detected, about 12% appear once; the ten largest clones hold around 1.2%. This sample was included in a study of beta chain features in type 1 diabetes. Study-level points and caveats: Moderate yet significant TCRB CDR3 shortening was seen in Type 1 diabetes patients in all four CD4+ subsets.

Cell sorting via CD45RO/CCR7/CD25/CD127/CD95/CD27 was performed to obtain CD4+ naive, central memory, regulatory and stem cell-like memory cells. With 4 bases removed from V and 1 base from J, the gap between germline ends came to 14 bases. Germline V gives CDR1 SGHRS, CDR2 YFSETQ. CDR3 length: 15 residues. The receptor was derived from a man between 18 and 29 years old with type 1 diabetes. Sequencing was done on a sample of central memory CD4+ T cells from blood. The V call is TRBV5-1, the J call TRBJ1-1; D unclear. CDR3 sequence reads: CASSPEVLGNTEAFF. CDR3 DNA: TGCGCCAGCAGCCCGGAGGTCCTGGGGAACACTGAAGCTTTCTTT.